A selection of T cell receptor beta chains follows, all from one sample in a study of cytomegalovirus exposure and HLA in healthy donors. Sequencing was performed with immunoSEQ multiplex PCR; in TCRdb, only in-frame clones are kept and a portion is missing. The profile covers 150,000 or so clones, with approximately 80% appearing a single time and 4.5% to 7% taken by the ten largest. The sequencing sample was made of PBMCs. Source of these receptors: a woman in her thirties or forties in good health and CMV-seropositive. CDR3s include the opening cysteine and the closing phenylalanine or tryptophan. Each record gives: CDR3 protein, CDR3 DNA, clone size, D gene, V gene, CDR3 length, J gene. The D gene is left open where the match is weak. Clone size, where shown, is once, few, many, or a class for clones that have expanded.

CDR3aa: CASSTTVGGFEQYF
CDR3nt: TGTGCCAGCAGTACAACCGTGGGGGGGTTCGAGCAGTACTTC
abundance: NA
d_gene: TRBD2
v_gene: TRBV27
len: 14
j_gene: TRBJ2-7

CDR3aa: CASNQITKKREFSTSYEQYF
CDR3nt: TGTGCCAGCAACCAAATTACCAAGAAGCGGGAGTTCTCTACCTCCTACGAGCAGTACTTC
abundance: NA
d_gene: TRBD2
v_gene: TRBV7-3
len: 20
j_gene: TRBJ2-7

CDR3aa: CASNTLAGNNEQFF
CDR3nt: TGTGCCAGCAACACCCTAGCGGGCAACAATGAGCAGTTCTTC
abundance: NA
d_gene: TRBD2
v_gene: TRBV11-3
len: 14
j_gene: TRBJ2-1

CDR3aa: CASRGTEGYTF
CDR3nt: TGTGCCAGCAGGGGCACGGAAGGCTACACCTTC
abundance: NA
d_gene: NA
v_gene: TRBV11-1
len: 11
j_gene: TRBJ1-2

CDR3aa: CASSDSGRGLGDGELFF
CDR3nt: TGTGCCAGCAGCGACAGCGGGAGGGGGCTTGGCGACGGGGAGCTGTTTTTT
abundance: NA
d_gene: TRBD2
v_gene: TRBV5-4
len: 17
j_gene: TRBJ2-2

CDR3aa: CASSTRTGGVNTEAFF
CDR3nt: TGTGCCAGCTCCACGCGGACAGGGGGGGTGAACACTGAAGCTTTCTTT
abundance: once
d_gene: TRBD1
v_gene: TRBV18
len: 16
j_gene: TRBJ1-1

CDR3aa: CASSPAGVETQYF
CDR3nt: TGTGCCAGCAGTCCGGCGGGAGTGGAGACCCAGTACTTC
abundance: NA
d_gene: TRBD2
v_gene: TRBV27
len: 13
j_gene: TRBJ2-5

CDR3aa: CASSLAGTSGEQFF
CDR3nt: TGTGCCAGCAGCTTAGCGGGGACTAGCGGCGAGCAGTTCTTC
abundance: NA
d_gene: TRBD2
v_gene: TRBV7-9
len: 14
j_gene: TRBJ2-1

CDR3aa: CASSLGVKSTEAFF
CDR3nt: TGTGCCAGCAGTTTGGGAGTAAAGAGCACTGAAGCTTTCTTT
abundance: few
d_gene: NA
v_gene: TRBV6-5
len: 14
j_gene: TRBJ1-1

CDR3aa: CAIRLTADDGYTF
CDR3nt: TGTGCCATCAGGCTTACAGCCGATGATGGCTACACCTTC
abundance: NA
d_gene: NA
v_gene: TRBV10-3
len: 13
j_gene: TRBJ1-2

CDR3aa: CASSLSPSSTDTQYF
CDR3nt: TGTGCCAGCAGCTTAAGTCCCTCGAGCACAGATACGCAGTATTTT
abundance: NA
d_gene: NA
v_gene: TRBV7-3
len: 15
j_gene: TRBJ2-3

CDR3aa: CASSPIPRAGPMNTGELFF
CDR3nt: TGCGCCAGCAGCCCAATCCCCCGAGCGGGTCCTATGAACACCGGGGAGCTGTTTTTT
abundance: NA
d_gene: NA
v_gene: TRBV5-1
len: 19
j_gene: TRBJ2-2

CDR3aa: CASSEEQGGNQPQHF
CDR3nt: TGTGCCAGCAGTGAAGAACAGGGGGGCAATCAGCCCCAGCATTTT
abundance: NA
d_gene: TRBD1
v_gene: TRBV2
len: 15
j_gene: TRBJ1-5

CDR3aa: CASRYKEGLIYEQYF
CDR3nt: TGTGCCAGCAGGTATAAGGAGGGGCTAATCTACGAGCAGTACTTC
abundance: NA
d_gene: NA
v_gene: TRBV7-3
len: 15
j_gene: TRBJ2-7

CDR3aa: CASTKLAGVVYNEQFF
CDR3nt: TGCGCCAGCACCAAACTAGCGGGAGTAGTCTACAATGAGCAGTTCTTC
abundance: NA
d_gene: TRBD2
v_gene: TRBV5-1
len: 16
j_gene: TRBJ2-1

CDR3aa: CASSGTGTGNNNEQFF
CDR3nt: TGTGCCAGCAGCGGGACAGGGACAGGGAACAACAATGAGCAGTTCTTC
abundance: NA
d_gene: TRBD1
v_gene: TRBV9
len: 16
j_gene: TRBJ2-1

CDR3aa: CASSSLAGDYEQYF
CDR3nt: TGTGCCAGCAGCTCACTAGCGGGAGACTACGAGCAGTACTTC
abundance: NA
d_gene: TRBD2
v_gene: TRBV7-9
len: 14
j_gene: TRBJ2-7

CDR3aa: CASNYRQGYTGELFF
CDR3nt: TGTGCCAGCAATTACAGACAGGGGTACACCGGGGAGCTGTTTTTT
abundance: NA
d_gene: TRBD1
v_gene: TRBV6-6
len: 15
j_gene: TRBJ2-2

CDR3aa: CASGTGHTYNEQFF
CDR3nt: TGTGCCAGCGGGACAGGGCATACCTACAATGAGCAGTTCTTC
abundance: NA
d_gene: TRBD1
v_gene: TRBV2
len: 14
j_gene: TRBJ2-1

CDR3aa: CASSLDLDRVNEQFF
CDR3nt: TGTGCCAGCAGCTTAGATCTGGACAGGGTCAATGAGCAGTTCTTC
abundance: once
d_gene: TRBD1
v_gene: TRBV7-6
len: 15
j_gene: TRBJ2-1

CDR3aa: CASSLPGQGVRETQYF
CDR3nt: TGTGCCAGCAGCTTGCCGGGACAGGGAGTCCGAGAGACCCAGTACTTC
abundance: once
d_gene: TRBD1
v_gene: TRBV11-3
len: 16
j_gene: TRBJ2-5

CDR3aa: CASSEAQKGASAGQPQHF
CDR3nt: TGTGCCAGCAGTGAAGCGCAAAAGGGGGCCTCGGCAGGTCAGCCCCAGCATTTT
abundance: once
d_gene: TRBD1
v_gene: TRBV2
len: 18
j_gene: TRBJ1-5

CDR3aa: CASSPRAGGNTGELFF
CDR3nt: TGTGCCAGCAGCCCGCGGGCAGGGGGGAACACCGGGGAGCTGTTTTTT
abundance: NA
d_gene: TRBD1
v_gene: TRBV11-3
len: 16
j_gene: TRBJ2-2

CDR3aa: CASSLVGGYNEQFF
CDR3nt: TGCGCCAGCAGCTTGGTTGGCGGCTACAATGAGCAGTTCTTC
abundance: NA
d_gene: NA
v_gene: TRBV5-1
len: 14
j_gene: TRBJ2-1

CDR3aa: CASSPKGLAGGTLNTDTQYF
CDR3nt: TGTGCCAGCAGTCCCAAGGGACTAGCGGGAGGAACCTTAAACACAGATACGCAGTATTTT
abundance: NA
d_gene: TRBD2
v_gene: TRBV6-4
len: 20
j_gene: TRBJ2-3

CDR3aa: CASSQAPSGSYEQYF
CDR3nt: TGCGCCAGCAGCCAAGCTCCTAGCGGGTCCTACGAGCAGTACTTC
abundance: NA
d_gene: TRBD2
v_gene: TRBV4-1
len: 15
j_gene: TRBJ2-7

CDR3aa: CASSFGTVNTEAFF
CDR3nt: TGTGCCAGCAGTTTCGGGACAGTGAACACTGAAGCTTTCTTT
abundance: NA
d_gene: TRBD1
v_gene: TRBV28
len: 14
j_gene: TRBJ1-1

CDR3aa: CASSSETGSDYEQYF
CDR3nt: TGCGCCAGCAGCTCGGAGACAGGGTCGGACTACGAGCAGTACTTC
abundance: NA
d_gene: TRBD1
v_gene: TRBV5-1
len: 15
j_gene: TRBJ2-7

CDR3aa: CASSSRAGEETQYF
CDR3nt: TGTGCCAGCAGCTCCCGAGCGGGAGAAGAGACCCAGTACTTC
abundance: NA
d_gene: TRBD2
v_gene: TRBV7-3
len: 14
j_gene: TRBJ2-5

CDR3aa: CASSLISGTGTGELFF
CDR3nt: TGCGCCAGCAGCTTGATTTCTGGGACAGGGACCGGGGAGCTGTTTTTT
abundance: NA
d_gene: TRBD1
v_gene: TRBV5-1
len: 16
j_gene: TRBJ2-2

CDR3aa: CASTQEGLAGLGSQQTQYF
CDR3nt: TGCGCCAGCACCCAAGAAGGACTAGCGGGCCTAGGTTCGCAACAGACCCAGTACTTC
abundance: once
d_gene: TRBD2
v_gene: TRBV5-1
len: 19
j_gene: TRBJ2-5

CDR3aa: CATSSLDRGYNEKLFF
CDR3nt: TGTGCCACCAGCAGTTTAGACAGGGGTTATAATGAAAAACTGTTTTTT
abundance: NA
d_gene: TRBD1
v_gene: TRBV15
len: 16
j_gene: TRBJ1-4

CDR3aa: CASSRLSGAGRDEQYF
CDR3nt: TGTGCCAGCAGCCGCCTGAGCGGGGCGGGACGAGACGAGCAGTACTTC
abundance: NA
d_gene: TRBD2
v_gene: TRBV5-6
len: 16
j_gene: TRBJ2-7

CDR3aa: CASSRKAAGYTQYF
CDR3nt: TGTGCCAGCAGTCGTAAGGCAGCGGGATATACGCAGTATTTT
abundance: NA
d_gene: TRBD2
v_gene: TRBV28
len: 14
j_gene: TRBJ2-3

CDR3aa: CASSPTLGASGKTYEQYF
CDR3nt: TGTGCCAGCAGTCCAACACTCGGGGCTAGCGGGAAGACCTACGAGCAGTACTTC
abundance: NA
d_gene: TRBD2
v_gene: TRBV27
len: 18
j_gene: TRBJ2-7

CDR3aa: CASSSLGRGAILDSGANVLTF
CDR3nt: TGTGCCAGTAGCTCCCTGGGCAGGGGAGCAATCCTAGACTCTGGGGCCAACGTCCTGACTTTC
abundance: NA
d_gene: NA
v_gene: TRBV19
len: 21
j_gene: TRBJ2-6

CDR3aa: CASSYASGRDGDTQYF
CDR3nt: TGTGCCAGCAGTTACGCTAGCGGGAGAGACGGAGATACGCAGTATTTT
abundance: few
d_gene: TRBD2
v_gene: TRBV6-5
len: 16
j_gene: TRBJ2-3

CDR3aa: CASSLAWDFETQYF
CDR3nt: TGTGCCAGCAGCTTAGCGTGGGACTTCGAGACCCAGTACTTC
abundance: NA
d_gene: NA
v_gene: TRBV7-6
len: 14
j_gene: TRBJ2-5

CDR3aa: CASSDPRGAQEAQYF
CDR3nt: TGTGCCAGCAGTGACCCCCGGGGGGCTCAAGAGGCCCAGTACTTC
abundance: NA
d_gene: NA
v_gene: TRBV25-1
len: 15
j_gene: TRBJ2-5

CDR3aa: CASSSGQGAEQYF
CDR3nt: TGTGCCAGCAGCTCGGGACAGGGCGCCGAGCAGTACTTC
abundance: NA
d_gene: TRBD1
v_gene: TRBV11-2
len: 13
j_gene: TRBJ2-7

CDR3aa: CASSTGSGETQYF
CDR3nt: TGTGCCAGCAGCACAGGGTCTGGAGAGACCCAGTACTTC
abundance: NA
d_gene: NA
v_gene: TRBV2
len: 13
j_gene: TRBJ2-5

CDR3aa: CASSSGTGVGNQPQHF
CDR3nt: TGTGCCAGCAGTTCCGGGACAGGGGTTGGCAATCAGCCCCAGCATTTT
abundance: NA
d_gene: TRBD1
v_gene: TRBV28
len: 16
j_gene: TRBJ1-5

CDR3aa: CASLDTHPTDTQYF
CDR3nt: TGCGCCAGCTTAGACACCCACCCCACAGATACGCAGTATTTT
abundance: NA
d_gene: NA
v_gene: TRBV10-2
len: 14
j_gene: TRBJ2-3

CDR3aa: CSVPGQGLNTEAFF
CDR3nt: TGCAGCGTGCCGGGTCAGGGGTTGAACACTGAAGCTTTCTTT
abundance: NA
d_gene: NA
v_gene: TRBV29-1
len: 14
j_gene: TRBJ1-1

CDR3aa: CSVEVGEYEQYF
CDR3nt: TGCAGCGTTGAGGTGGGAGAGTACGAGCAGTACTTC
abundance: NA
d_gene: NA
v_gene: TRBV29-1
len: 12
j_gene: TRBJ2-7

CDR3aa: CASRGVWSYEQYF
CDR3nt: TGTGCCAGCAGAGGGGTATGGTCCTACGAGCAGTACTTC
abundance: few
d_gene: NA
v_gene: TRBV2
len: 13
j_gene: TRBJ2-7

CDR3aa: CASSARASGELFF
CDR3nt: TGTGCCAGTAGTGCCCGAGCGTCCGGGGAGCTGTTTTTT
abundance: NA
d_gene: NA
v_gene: TRBV19
len: 13
j_gene: TRBJ2-2

CDR3aa: CASSLQGGTQYF
CDR3nt: TGTGCCAGCAGCTTACAGGGTGGGACGCAGTATTTT
abundance: NA
d_gene: NA
v_gene: TRBV7-9
len: 12
j_gene: TRBJ2-3

CDR3aa: CASSLDAGSSGYGYTF
CDR3nt: TGTGCCAGCAGCCTGGACGCAGGATCGTCAGGCTATGGCTACACCTTC
abundance: NA
d_gene: NA
v_gene: TRBV5-6
len: 16
j_gene: TRBJ1-2

CDR3aa: CASSHRGAYTEAFF
CDR3nt: TGTGCCAGCAGTCACAGGGGGGCCTACACTGAAGCTTTCTTT
abundance: once
d_gene: TRBD1
v_gene: TRBV28
len: 14
j_gene: TRBJ1-1

CDR3aa: CASSLTGSQETQYF
CDR3nt: TGTGCCAGCAGTCTGACAGGGAGCCAAGAGACCCAGTACTTC
abundance: NA
d_gene: TRBD1
v_gene: TRBV28
len: 14
j_gene: TRBJ2-5

CDR3aa: CASSPSEDEQFF
CDR3nt: TGTGCCAGCAGCCCGTCGGAGGATGAGCAGTTCTTC
abundance: NA
d_gene: NA
v_gene: TRBV5-6
len: 12
j_gene: TRBJ2-1

CDR3aa: CASTPDRGGQFF
CDR3nt: TGCGCCAGCACCCCCGATCGGGGTGGGCAGTTCTTC
abundance: NA
d_gene: NA
v_gene: TRBV5-1
len: 12
j_gene: TRBJ2-1

CDR3aa: CASSLTGTSGSLEQFF
CDR3nt: TGTGCCAGCAGTTTAACGGGGACTAGCGGGAGTCTTGAGCAGTTCTTC
abundance: NA
d_gene: TRBD2
v_gene: TRBV27
len: 16
j_gene: TRBJ2-1

CDR3aa: CASSPRRGPGYGYTF
CDR3nt: TGTGCCAGCAGCCCCAGAAGGGGGCCGGGCTATGGCTACACCTTC
abundance: few
d_gene: TRBD1
v_gene: TRBV13
len: 15
j_gene: TRBJ1-2

CDR3aa: CASSQVVLAGGETQYF
CDR3nt: TGCGCCAGCAGCCAAGTAGTCCTAGCGGGAGGAGAGACCCAGTACTTC
abundance: NA
d_gene: TRBD2
v_gene: TRBV4-1
len: 16
j_gene: TRBJ2-5

CDR3aa: CASSPPTSGRWETQYF
CDR3nt: TGTGCCAGCAGCCCGCCTACTAGCGGGAGATGGGAGACCCAGTACTTC
abundance: NA
d_gene: TRBD2
v_gene: TRBV5-6
len: 16
j_gene: TRBJ2-5